This T cell receptor (beta chain) was found in a study of cytomegalovirus exposure and HLA in healthy donors. Study-wide context: The approximately 110 validation repertoires were reported in a later analysis to have been generated on the same platform as the approximately 600 first-cohort repertoires. Study-wide findings and caveats: Cytomegalovirus association was assigned to about 150 TCR beta chains. Rare TCR sequences predominated, though certain public TCRs were found in many donors.

Concerning this clone: Its antigen is not identified.

TCRdb's table, derived via immunoSEQ multiplex PCR, lists solely in-frame clones and lacks some. The top ten clones hold around 3% of a sample with approximately 160,000 clones, roughly nine tenths of them seen once. V shed 4 bases and J 5 bases; nucleotides not matched to a gene: 5. This CDR3 spans 14 amino acids. Germline CDR1 is SGHTA and CDR2 is FQGNSA. Sequencing was carried out using PBMCs. The V call is TRBV7-2, the J call TRBJ1-5; 7 bases are a match to TRBD1. This sequence was found in a young woman in good health and CMV-seropositive. The CDR3 protein is CASSYRGGDQPQHF. The CDR3 bases are TGTGCCAGCAGCTACAGGGGTGGTGATCAGCCCCAGCATTTT.